The 10 T cell receptor beta chains below all came from one sample that was sequenced in a study of shared clonotypes between healthy human individuals. Only in-frame clones appear in the TCRdb table, and some are missing; sequencing was by immunoSEQ multiplex PCR. Among around 2.5 million clones listed, 90% to 95% were seen once. The sample taken for sequencing was naive CD4+ T cells from PBMCs. Documented subset: CD45RA+ positively selected. The origin of the receptors is a man aged 18 to 30 in good health. Some clones in this sample may be carry-over from other donors' samples.

This clone was observed a handful of times. The chain carries TRBV19 and TRBJ1-5; no clear D gene. The CDR3 sequence is 14 residues long. Germline V gene sequence: CDR1 LNHDA, CDR2 SQIVND (reference sequence). Trimming cost V 7 bases and J 2 bases, with 12 bases left between them. The CDR3 region has the DNA TGTGCCAGTACCCAACAAAAAGGCAATCAGCCCCAGCATTTT. It specifies CASTQQKGNQPQHF.

The CDR3 reads CASSPTDSQDSRTDTQYF. DNA of the CDR3: TGTGCCAGCTCACCAACGGACAGTCAAGACTCCCGCACAGATACGCAGTATTTT. The chain is built from TRBV18 and TRBJ2-3; D may be TRBD1 (6 bases). Trimming removed 2 bases at V and 1 base at J, with 19 bases between. Germline CDR1 reads KGHSH; CDR2 reads LQKENI. The CDR3 totals 18 residues.

This clone has only a few counts. At the DNA level, this CDR3 is encoded by other sequences in the same sample as well. The gene calls are TRBV18 and TRBJ2-3; D ambiguous. CDR3 length equals 12 residues. Trimming removed 2 bases from V and 4 bases from J, with 4 bases in between. The germline V gene has CDR1 KGHSH and CDR2 LQKENI. The CDR3 DNA is TGTGCCAGCTCACCAGTGGCAGATACGCAGTATTTT. Encoded protein: CASSPVADTQYF.

This clone was picked up one time. This rearrangement joins TRBV21-1 to TRBJ2-7; the table's D call of TRBD2 was not tested on the DNA. TRBV21-1 is tagged as a pseudogene. The CDR3 runs 15 residues. As DNA, the CDR3 is TGTGCCAGCAGCAAAGGGTGGGACTCTTACTACGAGCAGTACTTC. This codes for CASSKGWDSYYEQYF.

This clone was recorded once. At the DNA level, this CDR3 is encoded by other sequences in the same sample as well. This chain joins TRBV18 and TRBJ1-1; 10 nucleotides line up with TRBD1. V gave up 1 base and J gave up 6 bases; unmatched junction bases: 14. CDR3 length: 18 residues. Germline CDR1 is KGHSH and CDR2 is LQKENI. CDR3: CASSPLGTGAGEYSEAFF. The CDR3 DNA follows: TGTGCCAGCTCACCACTCGGGACAGGGGCCGGGGAGTATTCTGAAGCTTTCTTT.

V gene TRBV19 combines with J gene TRBJ2-7; D possibly corresponds to TRBD2 (5 bases). V was trimmed by 3 bases and J by 7 bases, leaving 13 bases between them. The CDR3 is 13 amino acids. Germline V lookup: CDR1 LNHDA, CDR2 SQIVND (reference sequence). The CDR3 loop is CASSMKDRREQYF. CDR3 sequence (DNA): TGTGCCAGTAGTATGAAGGACCGGAGGGAGCAGTACTTC.

The V call is TRBV1, the J call TRBJ2-7; the table assigns TRBD1, which was not confirmed against the DNA. TRBV1 has pseudogene status. The CDR3 is 16 residues long. The CDR3 DNA sequence: TGCACCAGCAGCCAGGACCCGGGACAGGGGGGGACCGAGCAGTACTTC. Amino acids: CTSSQDPGQGGTEQYF.

This clone was seen a handful of times. The chain links TRBV5-5 to TRBJ2-7; 9 bases are shared with TRBD1. Per the germline V gene, CDR1 is SGHKS and CDR2 is YYEKEE (reference sequence). The CDR3 is 16 amino acids. V shed 4 bases, J shed 4 bases, and the junction held 12 bases outside the gene matches. The CDR3 DNA is TGTGCCAGCAGCCGACGCGTGGGACAGGGCGGGTACGAGCAGTACTTC. As protein: CASSRRVGQGGYEQYF. The whole variable domain, filled in from reference TRBV5-5 and TRBJ2-7, reads DAGVTQSPTHLIKTRGQQVTLRCSPISGHKSVSWYQQVLGQGPQFIFQYYEKEERGRGNFPDRFSARQFPNYSSELNVNALLLGDSALYLCASSRRVGQGGYEQYFGPGTRLTVT.

The chain uses TRBV2 and TRBJ1-1; the D gene is possibly TRBD1 (5 bases). Germline lookup yields CDR1 SNHLY and CDR2 FYNNEI. The length of the CDR3 is 14 residues. V gave up 4 bases and J gave up 1 base, with 10 bases separating them. The CDR3 nucleotides are TGTGCCAGCAGTGCCAACAGGAGGAACACTGAAGCTTTCTTT. Its translation is CASSANRRNTEAFF.

The chain is built from TRBV30 and TRBJ2-3; no clear D gene. The CDR3 sequence is 12 residues long. The germline CDR1 and CDR2 sequences are GTSNPN and SVGIG (reference sequence). Trimming removed 0 bases at V and 6 bases at J, with 7 bases between. This chain's CDR3 is CAWSVFSDTQYF. CDR3 in DNA: TGTGCCTGGAGTGTATTCTCGGATACGCAGTATTTT.